This passage covers 21 T cell receptor beta chains from one sample sequenced in a study of CD8 T cells in ankylosing spondylitis. MiXCR was run by TCRdb on the 5' RACE reads, yielding one entry per CDR3 protein. The sample gives 200,000 to 300,000 distinct CDR3 sequences, 20% to 30% of which show up once; about 0.6% is in the top ten. The sequenced sample was blood, either unsorted or a sorted T cell fraction (not recorded which). These receptors were obtained from a male donor with ankylosing spondylitis or in good health (not recorded which).

This clonotype has a count of ten or more. The chain links TRBV20-1 to TRBJ1-1; D perhaps matches TRBD1 (5 bases). Germline CDR1 and CDR2: DFQATT and SNEGSKA (reference sequence). The CDR3 length is 15 residues. Trimming left V 0 bases short and J 0 bases short, with 11 bases between. In nucleotides, the CDR3 is TGCAGTGCTAGAGATCTCGGCAGGGTGAACACTGAAGCTTTCTTT. This gives the protein CSARDLGRVNTEAFF.

The V and J genes are TRBV11-2 and TRBJ1-4; D gene unclear. Germline CDR1 is SGHAT and CDR2 is FQNNGV. The ends were cut back, 5 bases at V and 11 bases at J, with 9 bases in the middle. The CDR3 has 11 amino acids. In DNA, the CDR3 is TGTGCCAGCAGCCCAGCAACGAAACTGTTTTTT. It is translated as CASSPATKLFF. The full variable domain, completed using reference TRBV11-2 and TRBJ1-4, is EAGVAQSPRYKIIEKRQSVAFWCNPISGHATLYWYQQILGQGPKLLIQFQNNGVVDDSQLPKDRFSAERLKGVDSTLKIQPAKLEDSAVYLCASSPATKLFFGSGTQLSVL.

This clonotype was observed many times. The V and J genes are TRBV7-9 and TRBJ1-1; a possible D gene is TRBD1 (5 bases). The V gene lost 5 bases and the J gene lost 5 bases, with 9 bases spanning the gap. The CDR3 loop spans 12 amino acids. In germline, CDR1 is SEHNR, CDR2 FQNEAQ (reference sequence). This CDR3 reads CASSRGGTEAFF. DNA of the CDR3: TGTGCCAGCAGCAGGGGAGGGACTGAAGCTTTCTTT.

The V call is TRBV29-1, the J call TRBJ1-1; the D is unclear. Germline V lookup: CDR1 SQVTM, CDR2 ANQGSEA. CDR3 length equals 10 residues. V lost 6 bases and J lost 11, with 13 bases in between. The CDR3 nucleotides are TGCAGCGTCACACCCTCGGTGGCTTTCTTT. It translates to CSVTPSVAFF.

This clonotype occurred many times. This chain joins TRBV6-1 and TRBJ1-6; TRBD1 matches at 7 bases. Germline trimming cut 5 bases from V and 7 bases from J; bases unmatched to any gene: 8. Looked up from germline, CDR1 is MNHNS and CDR2 is SASEGT. The CDR3 runs to 15 residues. CDR3 loop: CASSRETGANSPLHF. In nucleotides, the CDR3 is TGTGCCAGCAGTAGAGAAACAGGGGCGAATTCACCCCTCCACTTT.

The V gene is TRBV6-1, the J gene TRBJ2-3; D is unclear. The CDR3 covers 13 residues. The germline CDR1 and CDR2 sequences are MNHNS and SASEGT. With 10 bases removed from V and 4 bases from J, the gap between germline ends came to 15 bases. The CDR3 DNA reads TGTGCCACCACGGCGCCCGGCCCAGATACGCAGTATTTT. Protein product: CATTAPGPDTQYF.

V usage is TRBV6-1 and J usage is TRBJ2-7, with TRBD1 matching over 7 bases. CDR1 and CDR2 (germline): MNHNS, SASEGT. The ends lost 7 bases at V and 1 base at J; junction bases unmatched: 7. The CDR3 runs to 14 residues. The CDR3 region has the DNA TGTGCCAGCATTCGGACAGGACGATCCTACGAGCAGTACTTC. This codes for CASIRTGRSYEQYF.

This clonotype occurred many times. This chain uses TRBV5-5 with TRBJ1-6; D perhaps matches TRBD1 (6 bases). The V end was cut by 5 bases, the J end by 8 bases, with 17 bases between. CDR1 and CDR2 from the germline V gene are SGHKS and YYEKEE (reference sequence). This CDR3 comprises 15 residues. The CDR3 region is CASRRTDPWDSPLHF. The CDR3 bases are TGTGCCAGCAGGCGGACAGACCCCTGGGATTCACCCCTCCACTTT.

This clonotype was found once. This rearrangement joins TRBV6-1 to TRBJ2-3; TRBD2 might be the D (5 bases). V lost 7 bases and J 1 base, leaving 12 bases between the germline ends. CDR1 MNHNS and CDR2 SASEGT come from the germline V gene. The CDR3 length is 14 residues. CDR3 protein: CASNLRTGTDTQYF. The CDR3 bases are TGTGCCAGCAACCTCCGGACTGGCACAGATACGCAGTATTTT.

The table lists this clonotype with a few counts. V gene TRBV11-2 combines with J gene TRBJ2-1; 9 bases are shared with TRBD1. CDR1 and CDR2 (germline): SGHAT, FQNNGV. V lost 1 base to trimming and J lost 7 bases; unmatched junction nucleotides: 2. The CDR3 totals 14 residues. The CDR3: CASSLGGQGNEQFF. Here the CDR3 DNA reads TGTGCCAGCAGCTTAGGGGGACAGGGAAATGAGCAGTTCTTC.

This clonotype was observed at least ten times. The V and J genes are TRBV20-1 and TRBJ1-2; 7 bases are a match to TRBD1. The germline CDR1 and CDR2 sequences are DFQATT and SNEGSKA (reference sequence). Trimming removed 1 base from V and 8 bases from J; junction bases left unmatched: 13. The CDR3 is made up of 15 amino acids. The CDR3 DNA is TGCAGTGCTAGAGGTCGCGGACCTAGAGGGGGCGGCTACACCTTC. Translation gives CSARGRGPRGGGYTF.

This clonotype was detected many times. The rearrangement uses TRBV29-1 and TRBJ1-1; the D is unclear. Looked up from germline, CDR1 is SQVTM and CDR2 is ANQGSEA. The CDR3 is 14 amino acids. The ends were cut back, 1 base at V and 1 base at J, with 10 bases in the middle. The CDR3 region is CSVEARYANTEAFF. CDR3 nucleotides: TGCAGCGTTGAAGCTAGGTACGCGAACACTGAAGCTTTCTTT.

This clonotype showed up just a few times. The V call is TRBV5-5, the J call TRBJ1-1, with 7 bases lining up with TRBD1. The CDR3 has 16 residues. J was trimmed by 1 base and V by 4 bases; bases with no gene match: 10. Germline V gene sequence: CDR1 SGHKS, CDR2 YYEKEE (reference sequence). CDR3 coding DNA: TGTGCCAGCAGCCAGACCCCACAGGGGCGGAACACTGAAGCTTTCTTT. Translating it yields CASSQTPQGRNTEAFF.

V is TRBV6-5 and J is TRBJ2-1; TRBD1 is a possible D gene (5 bases). The CDR3 contains 16 residues. Deletions cut 2 bases from V and 0 bases from J, with 11 bases between. Per germline, CDR1 MNHEY and CDR2 SVGAGI. The CDR3 nucleotides read TGTGCCAGCAGTTACGACGACAGAAGCTCCTACAATGAGCAGTTCTTC. It translates to CASSYDDRSSYNEQFF.

At least ten counts were recorded for this clonotype. V is TRBV20-1 and J is TRBJ2-3; 9 bases align to TRBD2. The CDR3 has 15 amino acids. V lost 7 bases and J lost 3; bases outside the gene matches: 11. CDR1 is DFQATT, CDR2 SNEGSKA, per germline (reference sequence). CDR3 coding DNA: TGCAGTGGACTAGCGGACAATCACAAGACAGATACGCAGTATTTT. It translates to CSGLADNHKTDTQYF.

This clonotype was detected a few times. The chain uses TRBV12-3 or TRBV12-4 and TRBJ1-4; 7 bases match TRBD1. This CDR3 is built from 16 residues. J was trimmed by 7 bases and V by 8 bases; bases with no gene match: 16. CDR3: CASPGQPLPTGEKLFF. In nucleotides, the CDR3 is TGTGCCAGCCCGGGACAGCCGCTACCTACTGGTGAAAAACTGTTTTTT.

The V call is TRBV20-1, the J call TRBJ2-5; D not resolved. Germline V gives CDR1 DFQATT, CDR2 SNEGSKA (reference sequence). The CDR3 covers 10 residues. Trimming left V 5 bases short and J 4 bases short, with 5 bases between. The CDR3 nucleotides read TGCAGTGCTCCGGGAGAGACCCAGTACTTC. The encoded protein is CSAPGETQYF.

This clonotype was recorded at least ten times. The genes are TRBV12-3 or TRBV12-4 and TRBJ2-1; unclear D gene. The CDR3 is 15 residues long. V was clipped by 6 bases and J by 0 bases, with 12 bases between them. CDR3 residues: CASRDMKSSYNEQFF. The DNA of the CDR3 is TGTGCCAGCAGGGATATGAAGAGCTCCTACAATGAGCAGTTCTTC.

This clonotype was seen once. The J gene is TRBJ2-5, the V gene TRBV2, with TRBD1 matching 10 bases. J was trimmed by 3 bases and V by 8 bases; bases with no gene match: 6. This CDR3 is 14 amino acids long. CDR1 is SNHLY, CDR2 FYNNEI, per germline. In DNA, the CDR3 is TGTGCCAGCCTTACCGGGACAGGGGAAGAGACCCAGTACTTC. It yields the protein CASLTGTGEETQYF.

This clonotype came up a few times. The V and J genes are TRBV20-1 and TRBJ2-2; D possibly matches TRBD1 or TRBD2 (5 bases each). The V gene lost 3 bases and the J gene lost 5 bases, with 19 bases spanning the gap. Germline V gene lookup returns CDR1 DFQATT and CDR2 SNEGSKA (reference sequence). The length of the CDR3 is 16 residues. CDR3: CSASRRGHLGTGELFF. In DNA form, the CDR3 reads TGCAGTGCTAGTCGTCGGGGCCACCTGGGGACCGGGGAGCTGTTTTTT.

This clonotype has a handful of counts. The chain uses TRBV20-1 and TRBJ1-2; 8 bases are shared with TRBD1. J was trimmed by 7 bases and V by 3 bases; bases with no gene match: 7. CDR3 length: 13 amino acids. Germline CDR1 is DFQATT and CDR2 is SNEGSKA (reference sequence). The CDR3 loop is CSASGQGAVGYTF. In DNA form, the CDR3 reads TGCAGTGCTAGTGGTCAGGGGGCGGTTGGCTACACCTTC.